The source of this T cell receptor beta chain is a study of cytomegalovirus exposure and HLA in healthy donors. Everyone who donated was a healthy bone marrow donor. Concerning this clone: Its specificity is unknown.

PCR amplification relied on 60 Vbeta primers (plus 13 Jbeta primers). Method: immunoSEQ multiplex PCR; TCRdb's copy keeps in-frame clones and lacks some. Here the sample spans some 130,000 clones, roughly 82% being singletons. Study-level findings and limits: The study put some 150 TCR beta chains on its list as cytomegalovirus-associated. Several V segments, TRBV6-2 and TRBV6-3 among them, could not be told apart and were dropped.

V was pared by 8 bases and J by 5 bases, with 12 bases of the junction left unmatched. The CDR3 totals 14 residues. CDR1 and CDR2 (germline): GTSNPN, SVGIG (reference sequence). Sample: PBMCs. This TCR was recovered from a boy aged 5-17 years in good health and CMV-seronegative. The rearrangement joins TRBV30 to TRBJ2-5, with 9 bases identical to TRBD2. In DNA form, the CDR3 reads TGTGCCGGTAGTAGCGCCCTAGCGGGGGAGACCCAGTACTTC. Translation gives CAGSSALAGETQYF.